The subject of this entry is one TCR beta chain. V was pared by 2 bases and J by 3 bases, with 7 bases of the junction left unmatched. CDR1 is MGHRA and CDR2 is YSYEKL in the germline V gene. The CDR3 has 16 amino acids. The sample originates from a study of blood T cell repertoires in COVID-19. Looking at the study overall: The cDNA or gDNA used as material had been derived from T cells, B-cell-depleted T cells, or PBMCs.

Clones were read by immunoSEQ multiplex PCR, and TCRdb kept only the in-frame ones, dropping some. The data hold roughly 43,000 clones, with 70% to 90% observed a single time. This sequence was found in a human donor in a cohort sampled during active COVID-19. The donor label of this sample is uncertain. The chain couples TRBV4-1 to TRBJ2-1; TRBD1 agrees at 7 bases. Sample: peripheral blood. CDR3 sequence (DNA): TGCGCCAGCAGCCAACACAGGCAGGGGGTCTACAATGAGCAGTTCTTC. Residues: CASSQHRQGVYNEQFF.